This passage covers 3 T cell receptor beta chains from one sample sequenced in a study of blood T cell repertoires in COVID-19. Assay: immunoSEQ multiplex PCR; the TCRdb copy retains only in-frame clones and omits some. The data hold 150,000 to 200,000 clones, with about 80% observed a single time. The sequenced sample was PBMCs or T cells enriched from blood (not recorded which). These receptors came from a woman between 55 and 75 years old who had recovered from COVID-19.

The CDR3 DNA reads as TGTGCCATCAGTGAGTCAATAGGGGTGAGCTATGGCTACACCTTC. Translated, it gives CAISESIGVSYGYTF. The chain recombines TRBV10-3 with TRBJ1-2; D is possibly TRBD1 (5 bases). Germline loops: CDR1 ENHRY, CDR2 SYGVKD. The V end lost 0 bases, the J end lost 4 bases, and 12 bases lay between the germline ends. The CDR3 length is 15 residues.

The rearrangement joins TRBV3-1 (or the pseudogene TRBV3-2) to TRBJ2-7, with 8 bases identical to TRBD1. V lost 1 base and J lost 10; bases outside the gene matches: 12. CDR3 length: 15 residues. Germline values: CDR1 LGHDT, CDR2 YNNKEL (reference sequence). The CDR3, as DNA: TGTGCCAGCAGCCAAGGTCGCGGGACAGGACCTTCCCAGTACTTC. This codes for CASSQGRGTGPSQYF.

The chain couples TRBV4-2 to TRBJ2-7; 13 bases are shared with TRBD2. The CDR3 length is 15 residues. Germline V gives CDR1 LGHNA, CDR2 YNFKEQ. V was pared by 4 bases and J by 3 bases, with 3 bases of the junction left unmatched. This CDR3 is CASSRGLAGDYEQYF. In DNA, the CDR3 is TGTGCCAGCAGCCGAGGACTAGCGGGGGACTACGAGCAGTACTTC.